The 30 T cell receptor beta chains in this list originate from one sample, sequenced in a study of blood T cell repertoires in COVID-19. Only in-frame clones appear in the TCRdb table, and some are missing; sequencing was by immunoSEQ multiplex PCR. The profile shows 110,000 or so clones, 87% of them singletons. The sample taken for sequencing was peripheral blood. The receptor source for this set is a human donor in a cohort sampled during active COVID-19.

The genes are TRBV18 and TRBJ1-1, with 10 bases fitting TRBD1. Germline V gene lookup returns CDR1 KGHSH and CDR2 LQKENI. V shed 5 bases and J 3 bases; nucleotides not matched to a gene: 6. This CDR3 spans 15 amino acids. CDR3 DNA: TGTGCCAGCTCATACGGACAGGGGGTTGACACTGAAGCTTTCTTT. The encoded protein is CASSYGQGVDTEAFF.

The rearrangement links TRBV24-1 to TRBJ2-3; perhaps TRBD1 as D (6 bases). V gave up 8 bases and J gave up 3 bases, with 14 bases separating them. The CDR3 has 14 residues. Germline V gene lookup returns CDR1 KGHDR and CDR2 SFDVKD. The chain's CDR3 is CATTQGGGTDTQYF. Written as DNA, the CDR3 is TGTGCCACCACCCAAGGGGGTGGGACAGATACGCAGTATTTT.

The genes are TRBV5-1 and TRBJ1-1; 7 nucleotides align to TRBD1. The germline gives CDR1 SGHRS, CDR2 YFSETQ. V dropped 4 bases and J dropped 9; count of bases not matched to a gene: 12. The CDR3 contains 14 residues. CDR3 nucleotides: TGCGCCAGCAGCCCCAAGACAGGGAAGCATCAAGCTTTCTTT. Translation gives CASSPKTGKHQAFF.

The chain is built from TRBV3-1 (or the pseudogene TRBV3-2) and TRBJ1-4, with D possibly matching TRBD1 (6 bases). Trimming took off 6 bases at V and 3 bases at J, with 14 bases between the two ends. The CDR3 is 15 residues long. The germline gives CDR1 LGHDT, CDR2 YNNKEL (reference sequence). The CDR3 reads CASRDRDTANEKLFF. The CDR3 DNA is TGTGCCAGCAGAGACCGGGACACGGCTAATGAAAAACTGTTTTTT.

The chain combines TRBV4-1 with TRBJ2-5; 9 nucleotides line up with TRBD2. The CDR3 consists of 16 residues. V was clipped by 1 base and J by 2 bases; unmatched bases: 5. Germline V CDR1 and CDR2: MGHRA, YSYEKL. The CDR3 spells CASSQVNSGGQETQYF. The CDR3 DNA follows: TGCGCCAGCAGCCAAGTTAATAGCGGGGGACAAGAGACCCAGTACTTC.

The chain employs TRBV5-1 and TRBJ2-7; 9 bases are shared with TRBD1. Looked up from germline, CDR1 is SGHRS and CDR2 is YFSETQ. The CDR3 totals 14 residues. Trimming removed 4 bases from V and 4 bases from J; junction bases left unmatched: 6. This CDR3 is CASSPGTGKYEQYF. The DNA for the CDR3 is TGCGCCAGCAGCCCCGGGACAGGGAAGTACGAGCAGTACTTC.

In DNA form, the CDR3 reads TGTGCCAGCAGCTTGGTGTCGTTCGGACAGAGAAACACCATATATTTT. The encoded protein is CASSLVSFGQRNTIYF. The V and J genes are TRBV5-6 and TRBJ1-3; D is perhaps TRBD1 (6 bases). CDR3 length: 16 amino acids. V was cut by 0 bases and J by 5 bases, with 15 bases left in between. Germline V gives CDR1 SGHDT, CDR2 YYEEEE. The variable domain in full, with the rest retrieved from reference TRBV5-6 and TRBJ1-3, is DAGVTQSPTHLIKTRGQQVTLRCSPKSGHDTVSWYQQALGQGPQFIFQYYEEEERQRGNFPDRFSGHQFPNYSSELNVNALLLGDSALYLCASSLVSFGQRNTIYFGEGSWLTVV.

The chain has TRBV18 and TRBJ2-4, with 8 bases that match TRBD1. CDR1 is KGHSH and CDR2 is LQKENI in the germline V gene. V shed 3 bases, J shed 1 base, and the junction held 2 bases outside the gene matches. There are 15 residues in the CDR3. CDR3 DNA sequence: TGTGCCAGCTCACCGACAGGGGACGCCAAAAACATTCAGTACTTC. As protein: CASSPTGDAKNIQYF.

The chain couples TRBV5-6 to TRBJ2-4; 9 bases are shared with TRBD2. Per the germline V gene, CDR1 is SGHDT and CDR2 is YYEEEE. This CDR3 is 15 amino acids long. V lost 1 base, J lost 9 bases, and 8 bases stayed unmatched. The CDR3 bases are TGTGCCAGCAGCTTGTACCGGGCGGGAGGGGGCATTCAGTACTTC. Amino acids: CASSLYRAGGGIQYF.

The chain uses TRBV24-1 and TRBJ2-3; TRBD1 aligns across 12 bases. V shed 0 bases and J 2 bases; nucleotides not matched to a gene: 11. The CDR3 spans 20 residues. Germline CDR1 and CDR2: KGHDR and SFDVKD. Here the CDR3 DNA reads TGTGCCACCAGTGATTTGGGGACAGGGGGCAGGGTAGCGGACACAGATACGCAGTATTTT. It yields the protein CATSDLGTGGRVADTDTQYF.

The chain is built from TRBV24-1 and TRBJ1-1; tentatively, D is TRBD1 (6 bases). Germline loops: CDR1 KGHDR, CDR2 SFDVKD. The CDR3 runs 15 residues. V lost 3 bases, J lost 11 bases, and 21 bases lay in between. CDR3 loop: CATSDTGLGGGRAFF. The CDR3, as DNA: TGTGCCACCAGTGATACAGGGTTAGGCGGAGGTCGGGCTTTCTTT.

The rearrangement links TRBV15 to TRBJ1-5; D not certain. CDR3 length equals 15 residues. CDR1 and CDR2 (germline): LNHNV, YYDKDF (reference sequence). V lost 0 bases and J lost 0, with 6 bases in between. CDR3 bases: TGTGCCACCAGCAGAGAGCGTACTAGCAATCAGCCCCAGCATTTT. It translates to CATSRERTSNQPQHF.

The chain has TRBV19 and TRBJ2-6; tentatively, D is TRBD1 (5 bases). Germline V gene data show CDR1 as LNHDA and CDR2 as SQIVND (reference sequence). The CDR3 length is 16 residues. V gave up 1 base and J gave up 4 bases, with 11 bases separating them. The CDR3 is CASSIGKGSGANVLTF. The CDR3 nucleotides read TGTGCCAGTAGTATAGGGAAGGGGTCCGGGGCCAACGTCCTGACTTTC.

The chain joins TRBV11-3 to TRBJ2-1; D may be TRBD2 (6 bases). The ends were cut back, 10 bases at V and 5 bases at J, with 18 bases in the middle. Germline CDR1 SGHNT, CDR2 YENEEA. This CDR3 is 14 amino acids long. The CDR3: CAITEGPQDNEQFF. In nucleotides, the CDR3 is TGTGCCATAACGGAGGGCCCTCAGGACAATGAGCAGTTCTTC.

In the case of this clone: The same CDR3 is also encoded by other DNA sequences in this sample. The chain links TRBV5-1 to TRBJ2-7; 14 bases are a match to TRBD2. CDR1 SGHRS and CDR2 YFSETQ come from the germline V gene. The CDR3 spans 14 residues. V lost 4 bases to trimming and J lost 5 bases; unmatched junction nucleotides: 2. Here the CDR3 DNA reads TGCGCCAGCAGCCCGGGACTAGCGGGAGACGAGCAGTACTTC. Translated: CASSPGLAGDEQYF.

The chain joins TRBV2 to TRBJ1-5; a possible D gene is TRBD1 (6 bases). This CDR3 has 16 amino acids. V shed 1 base and J shed 4 bases, with 14 bases lying between them. The germline V gene encodes CDR1 SNHLY and CDR2 FYNNEI. The DNA of the CDR3 is TGTGCCAGCAGTGAAGGGGGGGGGCCTCAAAATCAGCCCCAGCATTTT. Its protein product is CASSEGGGPQNQPQHF.

The V gene is TRBV18, the J gene TRBJ2-7; D gene uncertain. V was trimmed by 1 base and J by 2 bases, leaving 6 bases between them. The CDR3 is made up of 13 amino acids. Per the germline V gene, CDR1 is KGHSH and CDR2 is LQKENI. CDR3 sequence (DNA): TGTGCCAGCTCACCACGGCATACCTACGAGCAGTACTTC. Its protein is CASSPRHTYEQYF.

V usage is TRBV28 and J usage is TRBJ2-1, with D maybe TRBD1 (6 bases). This CDR3 has 13 amino acids. The germline V and J ends were trimmed by 6 bases and 14 bases, with 20 bases remaining between them. In germline, CDR1 is MDHEN, CDR2 SYDVKM. CDR3 loop: CASSLNGTPTEFF. Written as DNA, the CDR3 is TGTGCCAGCAGCCTGAACGGGACACCGACGGAGTTCTTC.

This clone is a singleton in its sample. The V call is TRBV6-2 or TRBV6-3, the J call TRBJ2-2; 9 bases map to TRBD2. This CDR3 region has 16 residues. V dropped 6 bases and J dropped 5; count of bases not matched to a gene: 10. In germline, CDR1 is MNHEY, CDR2 SVGEGT. The CDR3 is CASSPLSGRGTGELFF. CDR3 nucleotides: TGTGCCAGCAGCCCTCTTAGCGGGAGAGGAACCGGGGAGCTGTTTTTT.

The genes are TRBV19 and TRBJ1-6; 7 nucleotides agree with TRBD1. The CDR3 length is 13 residues. V was clipped by 6 bases and J by 9 bases; unmatched bases: 5. Germline CDR1 LNHDA, CDR2 SQIVND (reference sequence). The CDR3 DNA is TGTGCCAGTAGAACACAGGGGACTTCACCCCTCCACTTT. As protein: CASRTQGTSPLHF.

V gene TRBV29-1 combines with J gene TRBJ2-7; 7 bases map to TRBD2. V shed 6 bases, J shed 0 bases, and the junction held 5 bases outside the gene matches. In germline, CDR1 is SQVTM, CDR2 ANQGSEA. This CDR3 region has 13 residues. CDR3 amino acids: CSVGTSDSYEQYF. In nucleotides, the CDR3 is TGCAGCGTGGGTACTAGCGACTCCTACGAGCAGTACTTC.

In this sample, this clone turned up once. The genes are TRBV2 and TRBJ2-7, with 9 bases aligning to TRBD1. The CDR3 totals 16 residues. J was trimmed by 5 bases and V by 4 bases; bases with no gene match: 12. Germline CDR1 reads SNHLY; CDR2 reads FYNNEI. DNA of the CDR3: TGTGCCAGCAGTGTTTCCCGGGACAGGGTTGCCCACGAGCAGTACTTC. Encoded protein: CASSVSRDRVAHEQYF.

The rearrangement links TRBV10-1 to TRBJ2-7, with a weak D call TRBD2 (5 bases). Trimming left V 3 bases short and J 2 bases short, with 8 bases between. This CDR3 comprises 13 residues. Germline CDR1 reads WNHNN; CDR2 reads SYGVQD (reference sequence). The CDR3 DNA reads as TGCGCCAGCAGTGATCCCGGGGCCTACGAGCAGTACTTC. This translates into CASSDPGAYEQYF.

V gene TRBV29-1 combines with J gene TRBJ2-7; TRBD1 matches at 7 bases. Trimming took 7 bases from V and 5 from J; bases not matched to a gene: 8. This CDR3 contains 12 residues. Germline V CDR1 and CDR2: SQVTM, ANQGSEA. The CDR3 region is CSALTGFDEQYF. In nucleotides, the CDR3 is TGCAGCGCCCTGACAGGGTTCGACGAGCAGTACTTC.

The chain links TRBV11-3 to TRBJ1-2; D is unclear. The CDR3 has 12 amino acids. V lost 8 bases to trimming and J lost 3 bases, with 10 bases between them. Germline V gives CDR1 SGHNT, CDR2 YENEEA. Here the CDR3 reads CASQGADYGYTF. CDR3 nucleotide sequence: TGTGCCAGCCAAGGAGCGGACTATGGCTACACCTTC.

V usage is TRBV28 and J usage is TRBJ2-3, with 13 bases that match TRBD2. The V segment lost 6 bases and the J segment 6 bases; nucleotides outside the gene matches: 12. CDR1 is MDHEN and CDR2 is SYDVKM in the germline V gene. The CDR3 runs to 17 residues. The CDR3 reads CASSPPGLAGVVDTQYF. In nucleotides, the CDR3 is TGTGCCAGCAGCCCCCCCGGACTAGCGGGAGTGGTGGATACGCAGTATTTT.

The rearrangement joins TRBV6-5 to TRBJ1-2; D is perhaps TRBD1 (6 bases). The CDR3 has 12 amino acids. CDR1 is MNHEY and CDR2 is SVGAGI in the germline V gene. V was cut by 9 bases and J by 6 bases, with 14 bases left in between. CDR3 region: CASTGRGNGYTF. CDR3 nucleotide sequence: TGTGCCAGTACGGGCAGGGGCAATGGCTACACCTTC.

The chain has TRBV25-1 and TRBJ1-2, with TRBD1 identical over 7 bases. V shed 5 bases, J shed 4 bases, and the junction held 7 bases outside the gene matches. There are 14 residues in the CDR3. Germline V gene sequence: CDR1 MGHDK, CDR2 SYGVNS. The CDR3: CASSRLDRSYGYTF. The CDR3 region has the DNA TGTGCCAGCAGTCGTTTGGACAGGTCCTATGGCTACACCTTC.

The chain combines TRBV28 with TRBJ2-2, with 7 bases that match TRBD1. There are 14 residues in the CDR3. J gave up 1 base and V 8 bases, and 4 bases lay outside the gene matches. Germline V gives CDR1 MDHEN, CDR2 SYDVKM. CDR3 coding DNA: TGTGCCAGCCCCGGGACAGTGAACACCGGGGAGCTGTTTTTT. It codes for CASPGTVNTGELFF.

The chain uses TRBV29-1 and TRBJ1-6; a possible D gene is TRBD1 (6 bases). The germline CDR1 and CDR2 sequences are SQVTM and ANQGSEA. The CDR3 runs 12 residues. The DNA for the CDR3 is TGCACCCCGGGGGCAGTCAATTCACCCCTCCACTTT. This codes for CTPGAVNSPLHF.